This entry concerns a single TCR beta chain. The antigen remains undetermined. Starting material for RNA and DNA co-extraction consisted of about 20-30 mg of unsorted bulk tissue. Over 85% of the cells in every tumor sample were viable tumor cells. The CDR3 covers 16 residues. Per germline, CDR1 LGHNA and CDR2 YNFKEQ. Deletions cut 0 bases from V and 3 bases from J, with 14 bases between. This sample stems from a study of tumor-infiltrating lymphocytes in primary liver carcinoma. Study-level findings and limits: Paired tumor-adjacent and tumor-blood samples overlapped less than tumor region pairs did.

Total RNA amounting to approximately 460 ng was the source from which TCR beta cDNA was made with a constant-region primer. Slightly modified ARM-PCR, run as three nested multiplex PCR rounds, produced the TCR beta libraries. A C-beta reverse primer and TRBV1-TRBV30 forward primers served in each of the first two PCR rounds, at around 10 cycles apiece. TCRdb used MiXCR to reprocess the multiplex PCR reads, holding one entry per CDR3 protein. The top ten hold 15% to 25% of the sample, which has 100,000 to 120,000 distinct CDR3 sequences, roughly 80% seen once. This chain uses TRBV4-2 with TRBJ1-2; D is unresolved. The sequence was collected from a man in his forties or fifties with primary liver carcinoma and hepatitis B virus infection. Sequencing was performed on liver tumor tissue from sampling region 3. Subset noted: tumor region T3, left-lateral pole. The DNA for the CDR3 is TGTGCCAGCAGCCAAGACCCTTCTCCGGCTTACTATGGCTACACCTTC. Translated: CASSQDPSPAYYGYTF.